These 24 T cell receptor beta chains share one sample of origin, sequenced in a study of T cells in Graves' hyperthyroidism and ophthalmopathy. RNA transcripts provided the source from which TCR beta CDR3 regions were amplified. During a first-round RT-PCR of the TCR CDR3, the HTBI primer set was used. MiXCR, applied by TCRdb to the multiplex PCR reads, yields one record per CDR3 protein. The data show 200,000 to 250,000 distinct CDR3 sequences, with roughly 17% seen just once and 53% held by the top ten. Sequencing was done on a sample of blood. These receptors originate from a woman aged 50 to 60 with Graves' hyperthyroidism.

A word on this clonotype: A single base separates this from a much larger clone, so it may be a read error. The conserved phenylalanine or tryptophan is not found at the CDR3 terminus, so this likely reflects a read error. This chain connects TRBV28 to TRBJ2-7; no firm D call. Per germline, CDR1 MDHEN and CDR2 SYDVKM. V shed 2 bases and J shed 4 bases, with 9 bases lying between them. CDR3 length: 13 residues. This chain's CDR3 is CASSLRTSYEQYL. CDR3 nucleotides: TGTGCCAGCAGTTTACGAACAAGTTACGAGCAGTACCTC.

This clonotype was recorded many times. The V call is TRBV12-3 or TRBV12-4, the J call TRBJ1-2, with 7 nucleotides matching TRBD1. Trimming cost V 6 bases and J 4 bases; bases outside gene matches: 5. CDR3 length: 13 amino acids. This CDR3 reads CASSLRGGYGYTF. Here the CDR3 DNA reads TGTGCCAGCAGCCTCAGGGGGGGCTATGGCTACACCTTC.

The V call is TRBV6-1, the J call TRBJ2-7, with D unresolved. Trimming pared 5 bases from V and 6 bases from J, leaving 20 bases between. Germline CDR1 and CDR2: MNHNS and SASEGT. This CDR3 has 15 residues. The CDR3 sequence: CASSPKLSPGGEQYF. As DNA, the CDR3 is TGTGCCAGCAGTCCGAAACTGTCCCCCGGCGGCGAGCAGTACTTC.

The count of this clonotype is one. The chain employs TRBV19 and TRBJ2-1; 10 nucleotides align to TRBD2. V gave up 1 base and J gave up 7 bases; unmatched junction bases: 4. The CDR3 sequence is 15 residues long. Germline CDR1 is LNHDA and CDR2 is SQIVND (reference sequence). The CDR3 sequence: CASSIGSGRGNEQFF. The CDR3 DNA sequence: TGTGCCAGTAGTATAGGGAGCGGGAGGGGAAATGAGCAGTTCTTC. Full variable domain (missing parts from reference TRBV19 and TRBJ2-1): DGGITQSPKYLFRKEGQNVTLSCEQNLNHDAMYWYRQDPGQGLRLIYYSQIVNDFQKGDIAEGYSVSREKKESFPLTVTSAQKNPTAFYLCASSIGSGRGNEQFFGPGTRLTVL.

This clonotype was picked up many times. This chain uses TRBV6-1 with TRBJ2-1; TRBD2 is a possible D gene (6 bases). V lost 8 bases and J lost 8, with 16 bases in between. Per germline, CDR1 MNHNS and CDR2 SASEGT. The length of the CDR3 is 13 residues. CDR3 amino acids: CASGNGRGYEQFF. In DNA, the CDR3 is TGTGCCAGCGGGAACGGGAGAGGCTATGAGCAGTTCTTC.

This clonotype turned up a few times. V usage is TRBV19 and J usage is TRBJ2-1; perhaps TRBD1 as D (6 bases). Trimming cost V 3 bases and J 7 bases, with 13 bases left between them. The CDR3 has 14 amino acids. Germline V gene sequence: CDR1 LNHDA, CDR2 SQIVND (reference sequence). The CDR3 loop reads CASSILSDRNEQFF. In DNA form, the CDR3 reads TGTGCCAGTAGTATCCTCTCTGACAGGAATGAGCAGTTCTTC. Filled out from reference TRBV19 and TRBJ2-1, the complete variable domain reads DGGITQSPKYLFRKEGQNVTLSCEQNLNHDAMYWYRQDPGQGLRLIYYSQIVNDFQKGDIAEGYSVSREKKESFPLTVTSAQKNPTAFYLCASSILSDRNEQFFGPGTRLTVL.

Many counts were recorded for this clonotype. The chain links TRBV28 to TRBJ1-2; possibly TRBD1 for D (5 bases). V was pared by 3 bases and J by 1 base, with 15 bases between. In germline, CDR1 is MDHEN, CDR2 SYDVKM. This CDR3 is built from 16 residues. The chain's CDR3 is CASSFSPGGDNYGYTF. The CDR3 DNA reads as TGTGCCAGCAGTTTTTCCCCCGGGGGGGATAACTATGGCTACACCTTC.

This clonotype was counted many times. The J gene is TRBJ2-7, the V gene TRBV10-3, with 8 bases lining up with TRBD1. The CDR3 is 12 residues long. Germline V gene lookup returns CDR1 ENHRY and CDR2 SYGVKD. The V segment lost 10 bases and the J segment 1 base; nucleotides outside the gene matches: 3. Here the CDR3 DNA reads TGTGCCAGTAGACAGGGGTCCTACGAGCAGTACTTC. Translated, it gives CASRQGSYEQYF.

The chain joins TRBV5-1 to TRBJ2-7, with D maybe TRBD2 (5 bases). Deletions cut 0 bases from V and 5 bases from J, with 18 bases between. CDR3 length equals 16 residues. Per germline, CDR1 SGHRS and CDR2 YFSETQ. This chain's CDR3 is CASSLGAATTHNEQYF. For the CDR3, the DNA is TGCGCCAGCAGCTTGGGGGCGGCGACTACCCACAACGAGCAGTACTTC.

This clonotype showed up just once. The chain is built from TRBV30 and TRBJ1-2; the D gene is possibly TRBD1 (6 bases). The V end lost 0 bases, the J end lost 5 bases, and 16 bases lay between the germline ends. The CDR3 covers 15 residues. Germline loops: CDR1 GTSNPN, CDR2 SVGIG (reference sequence). CDR3 amino acids: CAWSVIRGGGYGYTF. CDR3 in DNA: TGTGCCTGGAGTGTAATAAGGGGGGGCGGGTATGGCTACACCTTC.

This clonotype was recorded many times. The rearrangement uses TRBV11-3 and TRBJ1-1; TRBD1 might be the D (5 bases). The CDR3 extends over 16 amino acids. Germline assignment: CDR1 SGHNT and CDR2 YENEEA. V was clipped by 5 bases and J by 4 bases, with 20 bases between them. The CDR3 region has the DNA TGTGCCAGCAGCCCTGTCGGGGGGGGAAGGAGCACTGAAGCTTTCTTT. It yields the protein CASSPVGGGRSTEAFF.

Comments on this clonotype: No conserved phenylalanine or tryptophan ends this CDR3, so it is likely a read error. The chain combines TRBV12-3 or TRBV12-4 with TRBJ2-1; D gene unclear. Trimming shortened V by 7 bases and J by 1 base, and 14 bases separated the two germline ends. The CDR3 is 15 amino acids. The CDR3 here is CASIRKRGSYNEQFS. The CDR3 nucleotides are TGTGCCAGCATTAGGAAGAGAGGTTCCTACAATGAGCAGTTCTCC.

This clonotype appeared many times. The CDR3 loop reads CASSLRTLATRVYNEQFF. The CDR3 nucleotides read TGTGCCAGCAGCTTACGTACCCTAGCGACAAGAGTGTACAATGAGCAGTTCTTC. This sequence joins TRBV7-2 and TRBJ2-1; D is possibly TRBD2 (6 bases). Trimming took off 2 bases at V and 4 bases at J, with 21 bases between the two ends. The length of the CDR3 is 18 residues. Germline CDR1 is SGHTA and CDR2 is FQGNSA.

This clonotype was seen a few times. This chain connects TRBV28 to TRBJ2-6, with TRBD1 matching 7 bases. The CDR3 loop spans 16 amino acids. J lost 2 bases, V lost 2 bases, and 3 bases had no gene match. Looked up from germline, CDR1 is MDHEN and CDR2 is SYDVKM. CDR3 sequence: CASSLPGQAGANVLTF. CDR3 nucleotide sequence: TGTGCCAGCAGTTTACCCGGACAGGCTGGGGCCAACGTCCTGACTTTC.

The rearrangement links TRBV9 to TRBJ2-1, with 10 bases aligning to TRBD2. Germline-derived CDR1 and CDR2 are SGDLS and YYNGEE. The V and J ends lost 2 bases and 2 bases, in that order; junction bases with no gene match: 7. The CDR3 spans 17 residues. CDR3 DNA sequence: TGTGCCAGCAGCGTCAATAGCGGGAGGAGTCCCTACAATGAGCAGTTCTTC. Translated, it gives CASSVNSGRSPYNEQFF.

This clonotype showed up many times. V usage is TRBV27 and J usage is TRBJ2-1, with TRBD1 identical over 8 bases. Germline V gene data show CDR1 as MNHEY and CDR2 as SMNVEV (reference sequence). V trimming: 9 bases; J trimming: 0 bases; junction bases outside the gene matches: 19. The CDR3 spans 19 residues. This CDR3 is CASRNLGQGPMSSYNEQFF. The DNA for the CDR3 is TGTGCCAGTCGAAATCTAGGACAGGGCCCCATGAGCTCCTACAATGAGCAGTTCTTC.

This clonotype was seen at least ten times. As DNA, the CDR3 is TGTGCCAGCAGTCGAGTTAGCGAAGTCGACGAGCAGTACTTC. As protein: CASSRVSEVDEQYF. The chain is built from TRBV6-1 and TRBJ2-7, with a tentative D call TRBD2 (5 bases). Trimming left V 5 bases short and J 5 bases short, with 16 bases between. Per the germline V gene, CDR1 is MNHNS and CDR2 is SASEGT. This CDR3 is built from 14 residues.

The chain uses TRBV28 and TRBJ2-2; 10 nucleotides align to TRBD2. This CDR3 spans 16 amino acids. The V and J ends lost 4 bases and 9 bases, in that order; junction bases with no gene match: 11. The germline gives CDR1 MDHEN, CDR2 SYDVKM. CDR3 DNA: TGTGCCAGCAGTTCGGGAGTAGCGGGAGGTTCTAGGGAGCTGTTTTTT. The encoded protein is CASSSGVAGGSRELFF.

This clonotype was seen at least ten times. The chain recombines TRBV11-2 with TRBJ2-1; D gene ambiguous. The CDR3 covers 12 residues. V lost 0 bases and J 9 bases, leaving 6 bases between the germline ends. Germline V gives CDR1 SGHAT, CDR2 FQNNGV. In DNA form, the CDR3 reads TGTGCCAGCAGCTTAGAAGAGGTTGAGCAGTTCTTC. Protein sequence: CASSLEEVEQFF.

The chain joins TRBV29-1 to TRBJ2-3; 14 positions agree with TRBD2. V lost 5 bases, J lost 6 bases, and 10 bases stayed unmatched. Germline V gene lookup returns CDR1 SQVTM and CDR2 ANQGSEA. The CDR3 runs to 16 residues. The CDR3 region is CSVRPGLAGVGDTQYF. The CDR3 coding sequence is TGCAGCGTTAGACCGGGACTAGCGGGAGTCGGTGATACGCAGTATTTT.

In this sample, this clonotype turned up many times. This chain uses TRBV29-1 with TRBJ1-2, with D possibly being TRBD1 (5 bases). The CDR3 runs 15 residues. Germline CDR1 SQVTM, CDR2 ANQGSEA. Trimming cost V 6 bases and J 1 base, with 18 bases left between them. The CDR3 here is CSVTGTENLNYGYTF. DNA for the CDR3: TGCAGCGTAACCGGGACGGAGAACCTTAACTATGGCTACACCTTC.

The table lists this clonotype with a few counts. The chain has TRBV7-9 and TRBJ1-2, with 8 bases identical to TRBD1. This CDR3 region has 14 residues. Germline CDR1 is SEHNR and CDR2 is FQNEAQ (reference sequence). The junction had 11 bases not matched to a gene; V was cut back by 4 bases and J by 10 bases. The CDR3 reads CASSWEDRGGDYTF. For the CDR3, the DNA is TGTGCCAGCAGCTGGGAAGACAGGGGTGGAGACTACACCTTC.

The table lists this clonotype with a few counts. V and J are TRBV27 and TRBJ2-7; D possibly corresponds to TRBD1 (6 bases). Trimming removed 6 bases at V and 3 bases at J, with 15 bases between. The CDR3 extends over 14 amino acids. Germline loops: CDR1 MNHEY, CDR2 SMNVEV (reference sequence). CDR3 sequence reads: CASSLNRDSYEQYF. CDR3 DNA sequence: TGTGCCAGCAGCCTTAACAGGGATAGCTACGAGCAGTACTTC.

The sample holds many counts of this clonotype. V gene TRBV28 combines with J gene TRBJ1-1, with D tentatively TRBD1 (6 bases). Germline loops: CDR1 MDHEN, CDR2 SYDVKM. Trimming left V 6 bases short and J 4 bases short, with 12 bases between. This CDR3 spans 13 amino acids. The CDR3 bases are TGTGCCAGCAGGTCGACAGGTTTCACTGAAGCTTTCTTT. Its protein product is CASRSTGFTEAFF.